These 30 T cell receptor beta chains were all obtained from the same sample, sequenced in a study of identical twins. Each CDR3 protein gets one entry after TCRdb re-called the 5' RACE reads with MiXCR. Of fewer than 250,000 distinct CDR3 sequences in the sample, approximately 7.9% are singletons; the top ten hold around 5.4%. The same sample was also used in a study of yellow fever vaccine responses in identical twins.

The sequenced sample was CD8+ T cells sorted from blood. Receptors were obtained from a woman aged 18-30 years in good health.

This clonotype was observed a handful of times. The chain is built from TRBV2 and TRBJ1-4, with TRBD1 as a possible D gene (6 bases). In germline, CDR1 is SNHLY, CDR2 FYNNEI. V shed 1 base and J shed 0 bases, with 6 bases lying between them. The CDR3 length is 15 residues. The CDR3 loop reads CASSEEGATNEKLFF. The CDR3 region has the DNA TGTGCCAGCAGTGAAGAGGGGGCAACTAATGAAAAACTGTTTTTT. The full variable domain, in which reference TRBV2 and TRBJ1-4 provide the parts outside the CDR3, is EPEVTQTPSHQVTQMGQEVILRCVPISNHLYFYWYRQILGQKVEFLVSFYNNEISEKSEIFDDQFSVERPDGSNFTLKIRSTKLEDSAMYFCASSEEGATNEKLFFGSGTQLSVL.

The CDR3 DNA reads TGTGCCAGCACCCTAACAAGGGGTGTCCAAGAGACCCAGTACTTC. This sequence encodes CASTLTRGVQETQYF. V is TRBV6-1 and J is TRBJ2-5; maybe TRBD1 (5 bases). The CDR3 has 15 residues. CDR1 MNHNS and CDR2 SASEGT come from the germline V gene. With 7 bases removed from V and 1 base from J, the gap between germline ends came to 16 bases.

The CDR3 loop reads CASSVLGSNYGYTF. CDR3 nucleotide sequence: TGTGCCAGCAGCGTTCTCGGGTCCAACTATGGCTACACCTTC. J is TRBJ1-2 and V is TRBV9, with unresolved D. V lost 2 bases, J lost 2 bases, and 10 bases lay in between. The CDR3 contains 14 residues. Germline CDR1 and CDR2: SGDLS and YYNGEE.

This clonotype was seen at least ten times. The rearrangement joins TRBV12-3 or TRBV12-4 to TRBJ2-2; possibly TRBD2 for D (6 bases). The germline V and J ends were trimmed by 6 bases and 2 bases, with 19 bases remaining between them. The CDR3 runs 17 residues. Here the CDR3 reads CASRFSLRGLNTGELFF. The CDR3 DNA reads TGTGCCAGCAGATTCTCTCTCCGGGGACTCAACACCGGGGAGCTGTTTTTT.

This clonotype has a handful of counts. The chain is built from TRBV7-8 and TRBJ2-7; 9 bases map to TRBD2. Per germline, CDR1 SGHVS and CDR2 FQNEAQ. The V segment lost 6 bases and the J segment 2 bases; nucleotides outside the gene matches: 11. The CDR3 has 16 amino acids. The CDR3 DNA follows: TGTGCCAGCAGTCCCCACAGTGGCGGGGGGGCCTACGAGCAGTACGTC. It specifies CASSPHSGGGAYEQYV.

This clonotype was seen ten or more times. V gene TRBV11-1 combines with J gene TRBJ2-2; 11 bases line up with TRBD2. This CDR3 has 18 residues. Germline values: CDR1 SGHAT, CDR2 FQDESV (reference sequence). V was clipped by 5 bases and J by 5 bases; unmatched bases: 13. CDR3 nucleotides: TGTGCCAGCAGCCAACTTACGGGACTAGCGGAATCTACCGGGGAGCTGTTTTTT. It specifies CASSQLTGLAESTGELFF.

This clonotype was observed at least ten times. As DNA, the CDR3 is TGTGCCAGCAGCTTAGCGCTAGGTGACAATGAGCAGTTCTTC. Amino acid sequence: CASSLALGDNEQFF. The chain employs TRBV7-7 and TRBJ2-1; no clear D. The V and J ends lost 0 bases and 5 bases respectively, with 8 bases between them. Germline assignment: CDR1 SSHAT and CDR2 FNYEAQ (reference sequence). This CDR3 comprises 14 residues.

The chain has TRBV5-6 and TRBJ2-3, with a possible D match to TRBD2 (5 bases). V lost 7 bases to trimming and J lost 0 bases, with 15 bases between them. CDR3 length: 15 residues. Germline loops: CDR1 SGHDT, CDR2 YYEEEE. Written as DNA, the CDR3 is TGTGCCAGCGGAGGTGGCGAGGACAGCACAGATACGCAGTATTTT. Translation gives CASGGGEDSTDTQYF.

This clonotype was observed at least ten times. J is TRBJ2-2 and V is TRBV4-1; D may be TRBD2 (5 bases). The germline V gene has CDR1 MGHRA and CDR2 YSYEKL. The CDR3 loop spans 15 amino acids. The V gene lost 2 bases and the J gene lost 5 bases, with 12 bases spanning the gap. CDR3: CASSQTRTGTGELFF. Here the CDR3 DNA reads TGCGCCAGCAGCCAAACTCGGACTGGAACCGGGGAGCTGTTTTTT.

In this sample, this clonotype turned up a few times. CDR3 residues: CASSSPRAGDEQYV. The CDR3 DNA sequence: TGTGCCAGCAGTTCGCCCCGGGCAGGGGACGAGCAGTACGTC. The chain employs TRBV28 and TRBJ2-7, with a possible D match to TRBD1 (6 bases). Germline V gene data show CDR1 as MDHEN and CDR2 as SYDVKM. V lost 4 bases and J lost 5, with 15 bases in between. CDR3 size: 14 residues.

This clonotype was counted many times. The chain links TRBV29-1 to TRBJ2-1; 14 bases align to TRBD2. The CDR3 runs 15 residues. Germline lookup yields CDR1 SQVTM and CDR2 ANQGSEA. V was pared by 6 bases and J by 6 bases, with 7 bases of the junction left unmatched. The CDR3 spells CSVHGGTSGSNEQFF. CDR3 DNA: TGCAGCGTCCACGGCGGGACTAGCGGGAGCAATGAGCAGTTCTTC.

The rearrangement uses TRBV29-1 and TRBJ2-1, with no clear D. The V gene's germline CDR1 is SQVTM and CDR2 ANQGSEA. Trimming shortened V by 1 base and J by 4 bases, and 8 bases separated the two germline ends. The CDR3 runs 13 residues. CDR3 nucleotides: TGCAGCGTTGAAGGGACCACATACAATGAGCAGTTCTTC. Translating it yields CSVEGTTYNEQFF.

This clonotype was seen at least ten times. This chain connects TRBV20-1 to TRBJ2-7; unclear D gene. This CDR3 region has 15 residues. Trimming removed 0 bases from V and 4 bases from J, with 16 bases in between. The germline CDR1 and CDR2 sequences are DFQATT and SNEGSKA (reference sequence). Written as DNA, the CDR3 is TGCAGTGCTAGAGAGAGTCCGACTCCGAGGTACGAGCAGTACTTC. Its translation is CSARESPTPRYEQYF.

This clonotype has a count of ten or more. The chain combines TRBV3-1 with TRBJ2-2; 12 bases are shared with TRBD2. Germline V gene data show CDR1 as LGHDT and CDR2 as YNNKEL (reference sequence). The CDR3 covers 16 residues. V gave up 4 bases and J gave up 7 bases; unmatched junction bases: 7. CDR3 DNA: TGTGCCAGCAGCCGACTAGCGGGAGTTGGTGACGGGGAGCTGTTTTTT. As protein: CASSRLAGVGDGELFF.

Here the CDR3 reads CASSHFPSGPYNEQFF. The CDR3 nucleotides read TGTGCCAGCAGCCATTTCCCTAGCGGGCCCTACAATGAGCAGTTCTTC. The J gene is TRBJ2-1, the V gene TRBV14, with 8 bases matching TRBD2. V trimming: 3 bases; J trimming: 2 bases; junction bases outside the gene matches: 6. The CDR3 sequence is 16 residues long. In germline, CDR1 is SGHDN, CDR2 FVKESK.

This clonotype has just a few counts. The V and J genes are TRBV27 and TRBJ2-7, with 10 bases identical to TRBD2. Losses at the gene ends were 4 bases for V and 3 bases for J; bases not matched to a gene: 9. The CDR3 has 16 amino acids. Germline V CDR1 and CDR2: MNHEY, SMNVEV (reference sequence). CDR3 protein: CASSSRTTSGFYEQYF. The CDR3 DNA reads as TGTGCCAGCAGTTCACGTACGACTAGCGGGTTCTACGAGCAGTACTTC.

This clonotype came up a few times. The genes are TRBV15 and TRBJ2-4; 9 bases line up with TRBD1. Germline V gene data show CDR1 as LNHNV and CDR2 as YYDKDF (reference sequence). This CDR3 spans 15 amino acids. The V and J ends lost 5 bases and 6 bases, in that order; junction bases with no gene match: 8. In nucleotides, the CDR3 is TGTGCCACCAGCCCTAGGACAGGGGCGAGAAACATTCAGTACTTC. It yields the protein CATSPRTGARNIQYF.

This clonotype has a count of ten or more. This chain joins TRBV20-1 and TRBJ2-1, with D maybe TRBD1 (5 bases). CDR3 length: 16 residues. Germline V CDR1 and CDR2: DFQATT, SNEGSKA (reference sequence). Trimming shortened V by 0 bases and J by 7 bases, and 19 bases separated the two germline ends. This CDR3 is CSARDPPQGDLNEQFF. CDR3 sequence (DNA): TGCAGTGCTAGAGATCCCCCCCAGGGTGACCTGAATGAGCAGTTCTTC.

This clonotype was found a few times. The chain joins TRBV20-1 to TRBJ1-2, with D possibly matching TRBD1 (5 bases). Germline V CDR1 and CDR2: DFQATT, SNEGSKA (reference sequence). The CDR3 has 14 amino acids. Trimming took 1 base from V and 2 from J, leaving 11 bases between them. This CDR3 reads CSARAGTANYGYTF. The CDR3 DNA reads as TGCAGTGCTAGAGCCGGGACGGCGAACTATGGCTACACCTTC.

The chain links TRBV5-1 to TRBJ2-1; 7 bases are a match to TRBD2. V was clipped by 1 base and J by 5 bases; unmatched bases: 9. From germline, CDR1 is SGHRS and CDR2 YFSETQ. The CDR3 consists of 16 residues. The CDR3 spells CASSLPPSGADNEQFF. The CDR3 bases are TGCGCCAGCAGCTTGCCACCCAGCGGGGCCGACAATGAGCAGTTCTTC. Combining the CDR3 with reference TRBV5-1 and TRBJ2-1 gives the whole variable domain KAGVTQTPRYLIKTRGQQVTLSCSPISGHRSVSWYQQTPGQGLQFLFEYFSETQRNKGNFPGRFSGRQFSNSRSEMNVSTLELGDSALYLCASSLPPSGADNEQFFGPGTRLTVL.

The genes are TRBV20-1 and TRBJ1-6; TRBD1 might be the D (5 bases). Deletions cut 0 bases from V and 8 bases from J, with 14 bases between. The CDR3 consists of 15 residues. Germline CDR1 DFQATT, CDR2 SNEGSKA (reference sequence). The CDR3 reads CSARDVGGWDSPLHF. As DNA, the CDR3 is TGCAGTGCTAGAGATGTTGGGGGTTGGGATTCACCCCTCCACTTT.

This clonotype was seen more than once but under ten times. The CDR3 DNA follows: TGTGCCAGCAGTCCCGGTTTTGAGTCGCTAGAGACCCAGTACTTC. Translation: CASSPGFESLETQYF. The V call is TRBV27, the J call TRBJ2-5; D unresolved. CDR3 length: 15 amino acids. V dropped 5 bases and J dropped 4 bases, with 17 bases sitting between them. Germline CDR1 is MNHEY and CDR2 is SMNVEV (reference sequence).

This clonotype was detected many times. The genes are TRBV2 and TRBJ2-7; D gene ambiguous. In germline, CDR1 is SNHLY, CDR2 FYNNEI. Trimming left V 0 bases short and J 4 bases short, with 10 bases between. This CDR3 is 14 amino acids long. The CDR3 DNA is TGTGCCAGCAGTGAAGCTAGCTCCCGTTACGAGCAGTACTTC. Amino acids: CASSEASSRYEQYF.

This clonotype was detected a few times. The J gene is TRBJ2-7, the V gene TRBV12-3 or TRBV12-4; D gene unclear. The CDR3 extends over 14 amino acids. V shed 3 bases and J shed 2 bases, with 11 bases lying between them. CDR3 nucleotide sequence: TGTGCCAGCAGTTTCGGTGTTTCCGCCTACGAGCAGTACTTC. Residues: CASSFGVSAYEQYF.

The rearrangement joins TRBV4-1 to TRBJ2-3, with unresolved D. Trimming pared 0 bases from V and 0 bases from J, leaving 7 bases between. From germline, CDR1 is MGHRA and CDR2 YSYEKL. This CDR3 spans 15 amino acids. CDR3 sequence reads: CASSQEDASTDTQYF. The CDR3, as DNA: TGCGCCAGCAGCCAAGAGGATGCTAGCACAGATACGCAGTATTTT.

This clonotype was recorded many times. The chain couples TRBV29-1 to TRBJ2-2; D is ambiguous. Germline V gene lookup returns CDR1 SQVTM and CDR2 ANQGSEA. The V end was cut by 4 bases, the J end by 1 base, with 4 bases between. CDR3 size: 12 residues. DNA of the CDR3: TGCAGCGTTGTCGTGAACACCGGGGAGCTGTTTTTT. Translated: CSVVVNTGELFF.

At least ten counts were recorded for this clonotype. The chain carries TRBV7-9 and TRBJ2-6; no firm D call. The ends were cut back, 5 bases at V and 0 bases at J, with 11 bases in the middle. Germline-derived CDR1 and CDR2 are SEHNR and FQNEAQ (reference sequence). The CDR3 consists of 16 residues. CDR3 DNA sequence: TGTGCCAGCAGCCTCACCGGACCCTCTGGGGCCAACGTCCTGACTTTC. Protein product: CASSLTGPSGANVLTF.

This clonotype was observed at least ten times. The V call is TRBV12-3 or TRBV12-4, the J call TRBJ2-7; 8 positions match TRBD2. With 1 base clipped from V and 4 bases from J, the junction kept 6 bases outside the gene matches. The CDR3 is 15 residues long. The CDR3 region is CASSLVAGSVYEQYF. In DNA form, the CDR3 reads TGTGCCAGCAGTTTAGTAGCGGGATCTGTGTACGAGCAGTACTTC.

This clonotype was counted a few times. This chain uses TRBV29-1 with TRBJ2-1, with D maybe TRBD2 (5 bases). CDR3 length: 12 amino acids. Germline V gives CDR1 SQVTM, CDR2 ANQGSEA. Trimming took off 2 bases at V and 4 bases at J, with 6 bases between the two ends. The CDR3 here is CSVERGYNEQFF. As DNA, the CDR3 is TGCAGCGTTGAAAGAGGGTACAATGAGCAGTTCTTC.

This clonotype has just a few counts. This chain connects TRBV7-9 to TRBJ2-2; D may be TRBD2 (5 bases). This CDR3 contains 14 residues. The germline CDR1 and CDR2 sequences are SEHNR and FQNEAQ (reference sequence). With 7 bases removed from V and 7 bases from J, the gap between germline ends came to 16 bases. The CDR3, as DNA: TGTGCCAGCATAGCGACTACTCCCATCGGGGAGCTGTTTTTT. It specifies CASIATTPIGELFF.